Presented here are 20 T cell receptor beta chains from one specimen sequenced in a study of human T cells and chemical hapten exposure. Regarding time point: pre-sensitization, week 0. Treatment described: therapeutic diphenylcyclopropenone sensitization with weekly scalp DPC. TCRdb itself ran the RACE reads through MiXCR, one entry per CDR3 protein. This sample has about 180,000 distinct CDR3 sequences, with around 30% found just once. The sequencing here drew on whole blood, taken in connection with sensitization to the hapten diphenylcyclopropenone (DPC). Receptor source: a woman younger than 45 with alopecia areata. Some clones in this sample may be carry-over from other donors' samples.

The chain recombines TRBV2 with TRBJ2-3; 13 bases are a match to TRBD2. The CDR3 runs to 16 residues. Germline loops: CDR1 SNHLY, CDR2 FYNNEI. Germline trimming cut 6 bases from V and 2 bases from J; bases unmatched to any gene: 5. CDR3 in amino acids: CASSPGLAGATDTQYF. CDR3 bases: TGTGCCAGCAGCCCAGGACTAGCGGGAGCCACAGATACGCAGTATTTT.

The chain employs TRBV6-2 or TRBV6-3 and TRBJ2-7, with 7 bases that match TRBD2. The trim removed 6 bases at V and 4 bases at J, leaving 9 bases unmatched. This CDR3 has 14 amino acids. Germline V CDR1 and CDR2: MNHEY, SVGEGT. CDR3 bases: TGTGCCAGCAGGCCGGAGACTAGCAGATACGAGCAGTACTTC. This codes for CASRPETSRYEQYF.

The V gene is TRBV5-1, the J gene TRBJ1-5; D is uncertain. Trimming shortened V by 4 bases and J by 1 base, and 12 bases separated the two germline ends. The CDR3 runs to 15 residues. Germline V gene sequence: CDR1 SGHRS, CDR2 YFSETQ. The CDR3 DNA is TGCGCCAGCAGCCGCGAGGCTGGGAGCAATCAGCCCCAGCATTTT. It encodes CASSREAGSNQPQHF.

J is TRBJ1-3 and V is TRBV9; 7 nucleotides align to TRBD1. CDR3 length equals 17 residues. The germline CDR1 and CDR2 sequences are SGDLS and YYNGEE. Germline trimming cut 2 bases from V and 3 bases from J; bases unmatched to any gene: 11. The CDR3 reads CASSVDRGGTFGNTIYF. As DNA, the CDR3 is TGTGCCAGCAGCGTTGATAGAGGGGGCACCTTTGGAAACACCATATATTTT.

About this clonotype: A clone one base away is much larger, so this may be a read error. In DNA, the CDR3 is TGTGCCAGCAGTACTAGCGGGGTGCAGCAGTATTTT. Protein: CASSTSGVQQYF. The V call is TRBV28, the J call TRBJ2-3; 10 bases fit TRBD2. Germline V lookup: CDR1 MDHEN, CDR2 SYDVKM. Trimming at V came to 5 bases and at J to 11 bases, leaving 4 bases not matched to a gene. This CDR3 is built from 12 residues.

V usage is TRBV28 and J usage is TRBJ2-5, with TRBD2 matching over 15 bases. Unmatched junction bases numbered 1, after V lost 4 bases and J lost 1 base. Germline V gives CDR1 MDHEN, CDR2 SYDVKM. The CDR3 totals 16 residues. The CDR3 loop reads CASSWGLAGGQETQYF. DNA for the CDR3: TGTGCCAGCAGTTGGGGACTAGCGGGAGGCCAAGAGACCCAGTACTTC.

V and J are TRBV27 and TRBJ1-5; D might be TRBD1 (5 bases). The CDR3 is 15 amino acids. V was shortened by 5 bases and J by 5 bases, with 16 bases between the two germline ends. The germline gives CDR1 MNHEY, CDR2 SMNVEV (reference sequence). Here the CDR3 DNA reads TGTGCCAGCAGTCCAATAGCCCCAGGGTATCAGCCCCAGCATTTT. It translates to CASSPIAPGYQPQHF.

The V call is TRBV7-3, the J call TRBJ1-1, with no clear D. This CDR3 is 13 amino acids long. CDR1 is SGHTA, CDR2 FQGTGA, per germline. V dropped 1 base and J dropped 6 bases, with 9 bases sitting between them. CDR3 sequence reads: CASSLREWSEAFF. As DNA, the CDR3 is TGTGCCAGCAGCTTAAGGGAGTGGTCTGAAGCTTTCTTT.

The chain combines TRBV29-1 with TRBJ1-5, with D possibly matching TRBD1 (5 bases). The CDR3 contains 13 residues. Germline V gene data show CDR1 as SQVTM and CDR2 as ANQGSEA. V lost 4 bases and J 6 bases, leaving 13 bases between the germline ends. The CDR3 reads CSVAPGLGQPQHF. Written as DNA, the CDR3 is TGCAGCGTTGCTCCAGGGTTGGGTCAGCCCCAGCATTTT.

The rearrangement links TRBV28 to TRBJ2-7, with D possibly being TRBD2 (6 bases). Germline V gene lookup returns CDR1 MDHEN and CDR2 SYDVKM. The CDR3 extends over 15 amino acids. V lost 6 bases and J 6 bases, leaving 21 bases between the germline ends. The CDR3 DNA reads as TGTGCCAGCAGCAAAAGGGGAGGAGGGGACCCCGAGCAGTACTTC. Translating it yields CASSKRGGGDPEQYF.

This clonotype was counted only a few times. The J gene is TRBJ2-3, the V gene TRBV28; D is ambiguous. V lost 2 bases to trimming and J lost 0 bases, with 6 bases between them. Germline CDR1 reads MDHEN; CDR2 reads SYDVKM. The CDR3 extends over 14 amino acids. CDR3 sequence reads: CASSLRHSTDTQYF. In nucleotides, the CDR3 is TGTGCCAGCAGTTTACGGCATAGCACAGATACGCAGTATTTT.

CDR3 sequence reads: CASSPQPTGLAGGTDTQYF. DNA of the CDR3: TGTGCCAGCAGCCCCCAACCTACGGGACTAGCGGGAGGCACAGATACGCAGTATTTT. The chain carries TRBV9 and TRBJ2-3, with TRBD2 matching 14 bases. V lost 4 bases, J lost 1 base, and 11 bases stayed unmatched. This CDR3 has 19 residues. In germline, CDR1 is SGDLS, CDR2 YYNGEE.

A few counts support this clonotype. The chain combines TRBV28 with TRBJ2-7, with 7 bases matching TRBD1. Germline V lookup: CDR1 MDHEN, CDR2 SYDVKM. The length of the CDR3 is 14 residues. The V gene end was trimmed by 4 bases and the J gene end by 2 bases; junction bases not matched to a gene: 5. The CDR3 DNA sequence: TGTGCCAGCAGTTCACACGGGACAGCCTACGAGCAGTACTTC. This codes for CASSSHGTAYEQYF.

The chain combines TRBV10-2 with TRBJ1-2; the D is unclear. V lost 0 bases, J lost 0 bases, and 2 bases lay in between. The germline V gene encodes CDR1 WSHSY and CDR2 SAAADI. This CDR3 spans 13 amino acids. CDR3 sequence: CASSESSNYGYTF. The CDR3, as DNA: TGCGCCAGCAGTGAGTCCTCTAACTATGGCTACACCTTC.

This clonotype was seen more than once but under ten times. The J gene is TRBJ1-2, the V gene TRBV29-1; D is possibly TRBD1 (5 bases). Trimming pared 5 bases from V and 2 bases from J, leaving 12 bases between. The germline gives CDR1 SQVTM, CDR2 ANQGSEA. This CDR3 spans 13 amino acids. CDR3 residues: CSVLDSGNYGYTF. DNA for the CDR3: TGCAGCGTTCTTGACAGCGGGAACTATGGCTACACCTTC.

This rearrangement joins TRBV20-1 to TRBJ1-5; D remains ambiguous. The CDR3 is made up of 14 amino acids. V lost 6 bases, J lost 0 bases, and 12 bases lay in between. CDR1 is DFQATT and CDR2 is SNEGSKA in the germline V gene (reference sequence). The CDR3 nucleotides are TGCAGTGCCTTGGCTAGGGTTAGCAATCAGCCCCAGCATTTT. It is translated as CSALARVSNQPQHF.

This clonotype turned up a few times. The chain has TRBV7-2 and TRBJ1-1; D possibly corresponds to TRBD1 (5 bases). In germline, CDR1 is SGHTA, CDR2 FQGNSA. The CDR3 covers 14 residues. V lost 0 bases and J lost 6, with 11 bases in between. The CDR3: CASSLAYRDPEAFF. In DNA, the CDR3 is TGTGCCAGCAGCTTAGCATACCGGGACCCTGAAGCTTTCTTT.

The chain joins TRBV28 to TRBJ1-1; 7 positions agree with TRBD1. The CDR3 extends over 18 amino acids. The ends lost 6 bases at V and 2 bases at J; junction bases unmatched: 18. Germline V gene data show CDR1 as MDHEN and CDR2 as SYDVKM. DNA of the CDR3: TGTGCCAGCAGGTTGGCGGGGCCCGCCGGGACAGCAAACACTGAAGCTTTCTTT. Its translation is CASRLAGPAGTANTEAFF.

The chain has TRBV6-5 and TRBJ2-3; possibly TRBD1 for D (5 bases). Germline V gene sequence: CDR1 MNHEY, CDR2 SVGAGI. CDR3 length: 15 amino acids. The germline V and J ends were trimmed by 6 bases and 0 bases, with 13 bases remaining between them. CDR3 residues: CASSLTGPSTDTQYF. The CDR3 DNA reads as TGTGCCAGCAGCCTAACAGGTCCGAGCACAGATACGCAGTATTTT.

The V gene is TRBV9, the J gene TRBJ2-1; D gene unclear. The CDR3 covers 16 residues. The V end lost 2 bases, the J end lost 0 bases, and 12 bases lay between the germline ends. Germline V gene data show CDR1 as SGDLS and CDR2 as YYNGEE. DNA for the CDR3: TGTGCCAGCAGCGTCGATGCGGAGAGCTCCTACAATGAGCAGTTCTTC. It codes for CASSVDAESSYNEQFF.